Shown below are 13 T cell receptor beta chains from a single sample sequenced in a study of CD4 T cells in relation to SARS-CoV-2 and coronaviruses. Some clones are missing from TCRdb's copy, which holds only in-frame ones; the method was immunoSEQ multiplex PCR. The data hold some 29,000 clones, with 74% observed a single time. Before the COVID-19 pandemic, during about 2010-2018, CD4+ T cells were taken from unexposed donors. Isolation of CD4+ T cells took place after approximately 10 days in culture. No cognate antigen is known for these TCRs. Material: CD4+ T cells from PBMCs, cultured in vitro. All receptors come from a human donor in good health.

This clone was detected only once. The chain links TRBV9 to TRBJ2-3, with D possibly matching TRBD2 (7 bases). Trimming took 3 bases from V and 6 from J, leaving 20 bases between them. The CDR3 spans 16 residues. The germline V gene encodes CDR1 SGDLS and CDR2 YYNGEE. The DNA for the CDR3 is TGTGCCAGCAGCGCCGGGGGGCGGGAGCCACGCGATACGCAGTATTTT. Its translation: CASSAGGREPRDTQYF.

The chain couples TRBV12-3 or TRBV12-4 to TRBJ1-2; D uncertain. The CDR3 runs 11 residues. Between the trimmed V and J ends, which lost 11 bases and 9 bases, there was a span of 16 bases. CDR3 sequence: CACGGSFRYTF. CDR3 in DNA: TGTGCCTGTGGAGGGTCCTTCCGCTACACCTTC.

The chain uses TRBV9 and TRBJ2-3; the match to TRBD2 covers 15 bases. V trimming: 4 bases; J trimming: 1 base; junction bases outside the gene matches: 19. CDR1 is SGDLS and CDR2 is YYNGEE in the germline V gene. This CDR3 is built from 22 residues. The CDR3 sequence: CASSMSDPWTSGRAGRTDTQYF. The CDR3 region has the DNA TGTGCCAGCAGCATGAGCGATCCGTGGACTAGCGGGAGGGCCGGACGCACAGATACGCAGTATTTT.

The chain recombines TRBV5-4 with TRBJ1-4; D might be TRBD1 (5 bases). Per germline, CDR1 SGHNT and CDR2 YYREEE (reference sequence). V lost 3 bases to trimming and J lost 6 bases, with 18 bases between them. The CDR3 spans 16 residues. CDR3 region: CASSSRRGDRHEKLFF. DNA for the CDR3: TGTGCCAGCAGCTCTCGTAGGGGAGATCGACATGAAAAACTGTTTTTT.

This clone was observed a single time. This sequence joins TRBV5-1 and TRBJ2-2; 9 positions match TRBD1. The ends lost 5 bases at V and 3 bases at J; junction bases unmatched: 8. The CDR3 runs 16 residues. Per germline, CDR1 SGHRS and CDR2 YFSETQ. CDR3 nucleotide sequence: TGCGCCAGCAGTACCAGCAGACAGGGGGACACCGGGGAGCTGTTTTTT. This translates into CASSTSRQGDTGELFF. Looking up the rest from reference TRBV5-1 and TRBJ2-2 gives the full variable domain: KAGVTQTPRYLIKTRGQQVTLSCSPISGHRSVSWYQQTPGQGLQFLFEYFSETQRNKGNFPGRFSGRQFSNSRSEMNVSTLELGDSALYLCASSTSRQGDTGELFFGEGSRLTVL.

The V gene is TRBV6-5, the J gene TRBJ2-7; possible D gene TRBD1, 6 bases. V was clipped by 4 bases and J by 1 base, with 11 bases between them. The CDR3 extends over 14 amino acids. Germline V lookup: CDR1 MNHEY, CDR2 SVGAGI. Here the CDR3 reads CASSLTGPSYEQYF. DNA for the CDR3: TGTGCCAGCAGTTTGACAGGACCATCCTACGAGCAGTACTTC.

This clone came up once. J is TRBJ2-5 and V is TRBV7-9; 9 nucleotides align to TRBD1. The CDR3 is 15 residues long. CDR1 and CDR2 from the germline V gene are SEHNR and FQNEAQ (reference sequence). Trimming cost V 4 bases and J 4 bases; bases outside gene matches: 7. CDR3 nucleotides: TGTGCCAGCAGCTGGGGGACAGGGACGGGAGAGACCCAGTACTTC. Translated: CASSWGTGTGETQYF.

The rearrangement links TRBV20-1 to TRBJ2-7; the match to TRBD1 covers 9 bases. The CDR3 sequence is 16 residues long. Germline loops: CDR1 DFQATT, CDR2 SNEGSKA (reference sequence). The V gene end was trimmed by 3 bases and the J gene end by 11 bases; junction bases not matched to a gene: 20. For the CDR3, the DNA is TGCAGTGCTAGTAGCACCTCCGGGACAGGGCACTCCGGGGAGTACTTC. Its translation is CSASSTSGTGHSGEYF.

The chain joins TRBV11-2 to TRBJ2-7, with D perhaps TRBD1 (6 bases). Trimming cost V 5 bases and J 1 base, with 9 bases left between them. Germline-derived CDR1 and CDR2 are SGHAT and FQNNGV. This CDR3 is 13 amino acids long. The chain's CDR3 is CASSLGQSYEQYF. In nucleotides, the CDR3 is TGTGCCAGCAGCCTCGGACAGTCCTACGAGCAGTACTTC.

The chain employs TRBV6-6 and TRBJ2-6, with TRBD1 identical over 9 bases. Germline CDR1 and CDR2: MNHNY and SVGAGI (reference sequence). The CDR3 sequence is 19 residues long. J lost 0 bases, V lost 5 bases, and 11 bases had no gene match. The CDR3 coding sequence is TGTGCCAGCAGTCCACGGGGCGGACAGGGGATCTCTGGGGCCAACGTCCTGACTTTC. Protein sequence: CASSPRGGQGISGANVLTF.

This chain links TRBV3-1 (or the pseudogene TRBV3-2) with TRBJ2-7, with D hard to call. There are 12 residues in the CDR3. The ends were cut back, 4 bases at V and 0 bases at J, with 4 bases in the middle. Germline CDR1 reads LGHDT; CDR2 reads YNNKEL (reference sequence). The CDR3 coding sequence is TGTGCCAGCAGCCGTAGCTCCTACGAGCAGTACTTC. This codes for CASSRSSYEQYF.

The V call is TRBV3-1 (or the pseudogene TRBV3-2), the J call TRBJ2-5; D is tentatively TRBD1 or TRBD2 (5 bases each). Germline assignment: CDR1 LGHDT and CDR2 YNNKEL (reference sequence). The CDR3 sequence is 15 residues long. V lost 4 bases to trimming and J lost 7 bases, with 19 bases between them. CDR3 nucleotide sequence: TGTGCCAGCAGCCTTCCCGGGACGGGTTTGGGGACCCAGTACTTC. This codes for CASSLPGTGLGTQYF.

CDR3 sequence (DNA): TGTGCCAGCAGTTCCCTGCAAGAGACCCAGTACTTC. It yields the protein CASSSLQETQYF. The genes are TRBV6-5 and TRBJ2-5; D call uncertain. Trimming removed 4 bases from V and 2 bases from J, with 5 bases in between. The V gene's germline CDR1 is MNHEY and CDR2 SVGAGI. The CDR3 is 12 residues long.